Listed here are 9 T cell receptor beta chains from one sample, sequenced in a study of blood T cell repertoires in COVID-19. Method: immunoSEQ multiplex PCR; TCRdb's copy keeps in-frame clones and lacks some. Here the sample spans around 53,000 clones, roughly 77% being singletons. Sequenced input: peripheral blood. Every receptor here comes from a man aged 65-85 years with active or convalescent COVID-19.

This sequence joins TRBV7-2 and TRBJ1-1; TRBD1 matches 8 bases. With V trimmed by 3 bases and J by 4 bases, 7 bases remained unmatched. Looked up from germline, CDR1 is SGHTA and CDR2 is FQGNSA. The CDR3 spans 15 residues. CDR3 nucleotides: TGTGCCAGCAGCTTCGGACAGGGAGAGGGCACTGAAGCTTTCTTT. Amino acid sequence: CASSFGQGEGTEAFF.

The chain employs TRBV11-2 and TRBJ2-3; 7 nucleotides match TRBD2. The CDR3 totals 16 residues. The V segment lost 1 base and the J segment 1 base; nucleotides outside the gene matches: 5. From germline, CDR1 is SGHAT and CDR2 FQNNGV. The CDR3: CASSLGGGRGTDTQYF. The CDR3 DNA is TGTGCCAGCAGCTTAGGGGGCGGGAGAGGCACAGATACGCAGTATTTT. The entire variable domain, with the rest obtained from reference TRBV11-2 and TRBJ2-3, is as follows: EAGVAQSPRYKIIEKRQSVAFWCNPISGHATLYWYQQILGQGPKLLIQFQNNGVVDDSQLPKDRFSAERLKGVDSTLKIQPAKLEDSAVYLCASSLGGGRGTDTQYFGPGTRLTVL.

This chain connects TRBV6-5 to TRBJ1-2; 8 positions match TRBD1. The length of the CDR3 is 13 residues. V was pared by 6 bases and J by 5 bases, with 5 bases of the junction left unmatched. Looked up from germline, CDR1 is MNHEY and CDR2 is SVGAGI. The CDR3 nucleotides are TGTGCCAGCAGGAAGGGGACAGGTTATGGCTACACCTTC. Translation: CASRKGTGYGYTF.

The V and J genes are TRBV5-4 and TRBJ2-3; 8 bases match TRBD2. V gave up 5 bases and J gave up 11 bases; unmatched junction bases: 7. Germline V gene data show CDR1 as SGHNT and CDR2 as YYREEE (reference sequence). This CDR3 comprises 12 residues. CDR3 bases: TGTGCCAGCAGTCCGGGGGGGCGGGAGCAGTATTTT. As protein: CASSPGGREQYF.

This clone was seen a handful of times. The chain uses TRBV11-1 and TRBJ2-7; 7 nucleotides agree with TRBD1. The germline CDR1 and CDR2 sequences are SGHAT and FQDESV (reference sequence). The J segment lost 1 base and the V segment lost 1 base, leaving 4 bases of the junction unmatched. The CDR3 has 15 residues. The CDR3 nucleotides are TGTGCCAGCAGCTTAGAGGGACAGAGTTCCTACGAGCAGTACTTC. Translation: CASSLEGQSSYEQYF.

V gene TRBV7-3 combines with J gene TRBJ2-2; D ambiguous. V was cut by 1 base and J by 6 bases, with 3 bases left in between. This CDR3 comprises 12 residues. Germline lookup yields CDR1 SGHTA and CDR2 FQGTGA. CDR3 protein: CASSLNSGELFF. Here the CDR3 DNA reads TGTGCCAGCAGCTTAAACTCCGGGGAGCTGTTTTTT.

As concerns this clone: The same CDR3 can be traced to other DNA sequences in this sample. This chain links TRBV18 with TRBJ1-3, with D possibly being TRBD1 (5 bases). Germline-derived CDR1 and CDR2 are KGHSH and LQKENI. CDR3 length: 14 residues. The V gene lost 1 base and the J gene lost 1 base, with 5 bases spanning the gap. The CDR3 loop is CASSPQGSGNTIYF. DNA of the CDR3: TGTGCCAGCTCACCACAGGGGTCTGGAAACACCATATATTTT.

DNA of the CDR3: TGTGCCAGCAGTTACAGGGGGTTCGGCAATCAGCCCCAGCATTTT. Translated, it gives CASSYRGFGNQPQHF. The J gene is TRBJ1-5, the V gene TRBV6-2 or TRBV6-3; a possible D gene is TRBD1 (6 bases). V was trimmed by 2 bases and J by 2 bases, leaving 10 bases between them. Germline V gene lookup returns CDR1 MNHEY and CDR2 SVGEGT. CDR3 length equals 15 residues.

The rearrangement uses TRBV9 and TRBJ1-2; TRBD1 matches at 12 bases. CDR1 and CDR2 (germline): SGDLS, YYNGEE. V lost 4 bases and J lost 3; bases outside the gene matches: 13. This CDR3 is 18 amino acids long. The CDR3 is CASSPTRDRGLLDYGYTF. CDR3 bases: TGTGCCAGCAGCCCCACCCGGGACAGGGGGCTTTTGGACTATGGCTACACCTTC.